This TCR beta chain was retrieved from a study of T-cell memory formation after mild COVID-19. CDR3 length equals 15 residues. Between the trimmed V and J ends, which lost 5 bases and 6 bases, there was a span of 16 bases. Per germline, CDR1 PRHDT and CDR2 FYEKMQ (reference sequence). TCRdb reprocessed the 5' RACE reads via MiXCR and lists one record per CDR3 protein. The sample has 140,000 to 150,000 distinct CDR3 sequences; under 30% are singletons. Overall study results and limits: Several responding clones turned up in pre-infection memory, indicating that cross-reactive memory may have taken part. Mainly CM and EM harbored the contracting CD4+ clones; mainly EMRA harbored the CD8+ ones.

This clonotype was seen more than once but under ten times. What it binds is unknown. The material sequenced was PBMCs or a T cell subset sorted from them (not recorded which). The receptor's source is an adult woman who had mild COVID-19 (a few samples of this study predate the infection). Cell type and time point are not known. V and J are TRBV13 and TRBJ1-4; D perhaps matches TRBD1 (5 bases). The CDR3 DNA reads as TGTGCCAGCAGCCTAACAGGTCCCGGGGATGAAAAACTGTTTTTT. It codes for CASSLTGPGDEKLFF.